A selection of T cell receptor beta chains follows, all from one sample in a study of control samples from healthy donors and cancer patients. The table came from immunoSEQ multiplex PCR; TCRdb's copy has only in-frame clones and leaves some out. The table shows around 120,000 clones, with around 87% occurring only once. Source material: blood. The receptors were gathered from a man between 60 and 70 years old in good health. Both conserved end residues are part of each CDR3. The order of the fields is J gene, D gene, CDR3 length, V gene, clone size, CDR3 DNA, CDR3 protein. A D gene is named only where the DNA matches it firmly. Some rows mark clone size as missing; the rest say once, few, many or name a class of expanded clone.

TRBJ1-2	TRBD1	14	TRBV28	-	TGTGCCAGCAGTCTCGACAGGGTTGGCTATGGCTACACCTTC	CASSLDRVGYGYTF
TRBJ1-6	-	14	TRBV28	-	TGTGCCAGCAACCCCGGGACCTTTGTGTCACCCCTCCACTTT	CASNPGTFVSPLHF
TRBJ1-2	-	16	TRBV11-3	-	TGTGCCAGCAGCCCAAAACCTACAGAATCCCTTTATGGCTACACCTTC	CASSPKPTESLYGYTF
TRBJ1-2	-	13	TRBV12-3/TRBV12-4	-	TGTGCCAGCAGGACAGGTCTCAACTATGGCTACACCTTC	CASRTGLNYGYTF
TRBJ1-3	-	14	TRBV7-8	-	TGTGCCAGCAGCTTAGACATCTCTGGAAACACCATATATTTT	CASSLDISGNTIYF
TRBJ2-7	-	12	TRBV3-1/TRBV3-2	-	TGTGCCAGCAGCCATGACTCCCCGGAGCAGTACTTC	CASSHDSPEQYF
TRBJ2-3	-	12	TRBV5-1	few	TGCGCCAGCAGCCAGTACACAGATACGCAGTATTTT	CASSQYTDTQYF
TRBJ1-1	-	13	TRBV14	once	TGTGCCAGCAGCCATGGGGTGACGGCCGAAGCTTTCTTT	CASSHGVTAEAFF
TRBJ2-2	-	17	TRBV3-1/TRBV3-2	-	TGTGCCAGCAGCCAAGATCGGTACCTCCAAGGGGACGGGGAGCTGTTTTTT	CASSQDRYLQGDGELFF
TRBJ1-1	-	13	TRBV6-4	-	TGTGCCAGCAGTGAGACAGTGAACACTGAAGCTTTCTTT	CASSETVNTEAFF
TRBJ1-6	-	17	TRBV19	-	TGTGCCAGTAGTATTTTAGACGGAGAAATAGAAAATTCACCCCTCCACTTT	CASSILDGEIENSPLHF
TRBJ2-5	-	14	TRBV5-4	-	TGTGCCAGCAGCTTAGGCAGCGCTACAGAGACCCAGTACTTC	CASSLGSATETQYF
TRBJ1-4	TRBD1	20	TRBV18	-	TGTGCCAGCTCACCCCTTGCGACAGGGACTGATCGTAATGTTAATGAAAAACTGTTTTTT	CASSPLATGTDRNVNEKLFF
TRBJ1-3	-	12	TRBV25-1	-	TGTGCCAGCCGGGGCGGTGGAAACACCATATATTTT	CASRGGGNTIYF
TRBJ2-7	TRBD2	16	TRBV10-3	-	TGTGCCATCAGCCCCGGACTAGCGGGGGGATCCTACGAGCAGTACTTC	CAISPGLAGGSYEQYF
TRBJ1-1	TRBD1	15	TRBV9	-	TGTGCCAGCAGCCCAGGGGGCAGTATGAACACTGAAGCTTTCTTT	CASSPGGSMNTEAFF
TRBJ2-1	-	12	TRBV19	-	TGTGCCAGTAGTTTCCTCCACAATGAGCAGTTCTTC	CASSFLHNEQFF
TRBJ2-1	-	14	TRBV5-1	-	TGCGCCAGCAGCTTGTCGACCCAGGGATTCGAGCAGTTCTTC	CASSLSTQGFEQFF
TRBJ1-1	-	17	TRBV10-3	-	TGTGCCATCAGTGAGTCCACTGGTCTGGGAGGGAACACTGAAGCTTTCTTT	CAISESTGLGGNTEAFF
TRBJ2-2	-	15	TRBV19	-	TGTGCCAGTAGTATCGCCAATCGGAACACCGGGGAGCTGTTTTTT	CASSIANRNTGELFF
TRBJ2-1	-	16	TRBV7-9	-	TGTGCCAGCAGTCCCGGATGGGACTCTAGGTACAATGAGCAGTTCTTC	CASSPGWDSRYNEQFF
TRBJ2-7	-	14	TRBV6-6	-	TGTGCCAGCAGTTCCCTAGGGGGCTCCTACGAGCAGTACTTC	CASSSLGGSYEQYF
TRBJ2-1	-	14	TRBV11-2	few	TGTGCCAGCAGCGACAGGAGGGGGTGGGGTGAGCAGTTCTTC	CASSDRRGWGEQFF
TRBJ1-1	-	14	TRBV18	-	TGTGCCAGCTCCCGAGTCGGGGGGCGCACTGAAGCTTTCTTT	CASSRVGGRTEAFF
TRBJ1-2	-	13	TRBV30	once	TGTGCCTGGAGTGTAGACAGAGGGTATGGCTACACCTTC	CAWSVDRGYGYTF